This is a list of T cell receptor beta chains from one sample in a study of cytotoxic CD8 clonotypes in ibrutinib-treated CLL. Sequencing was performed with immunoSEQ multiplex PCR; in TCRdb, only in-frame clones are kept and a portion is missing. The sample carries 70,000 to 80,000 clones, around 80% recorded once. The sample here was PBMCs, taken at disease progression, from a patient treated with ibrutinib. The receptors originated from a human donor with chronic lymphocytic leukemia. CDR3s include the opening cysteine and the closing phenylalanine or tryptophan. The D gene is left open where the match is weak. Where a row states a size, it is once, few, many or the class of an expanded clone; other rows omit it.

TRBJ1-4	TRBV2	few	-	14	TGTGCCAGCAGTGAAAACAGCTTTAATGAAAAACTGTTTTTT	CASSENSFNEKLFF
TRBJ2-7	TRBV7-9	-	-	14	TGTGCCAGCAGCCTAGCCGGACAGTCCTACGAGCAGTACTTC	CASSLAGQSYEQYF
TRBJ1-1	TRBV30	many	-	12	TGTGCCTGGAGACAGGGGAACACTGAAGCTTTCTTT	CAWRQGNTEAFF
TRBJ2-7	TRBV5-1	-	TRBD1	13	TGCGCCAGCAGCAGGGGACAGGGGGCCGAGCAGTACTTC	CASSRGQGAEQYF
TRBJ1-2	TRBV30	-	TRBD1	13	TGTGCCTGGAGTAAAGACAGGGTGGATGGCTACACCTTC	CAWSKDRVDGYTF
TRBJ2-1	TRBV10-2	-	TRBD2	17	TGCGCCAGCAGTGAGTCGGTTGCTAGCGGGAGAGGGAATGAGCAGTTCTTC	CASSESVASGRGNEQFF
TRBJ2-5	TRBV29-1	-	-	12	TGCAGCGTGGGATCGGGAGTCGGGACCCAGTACTTC	CSVGSGVGTQYF
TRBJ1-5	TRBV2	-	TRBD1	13	TGTGCCAGCAGGGGAGACAGGGACCAGCCCCAGCATTTT	CASRGDRDQPQHF
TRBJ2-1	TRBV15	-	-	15	TGTGCCACCAGCCGATCGACAGGTTCCTACAATGAGCAGTTCTTC	CATSRSTGSYNEQFF
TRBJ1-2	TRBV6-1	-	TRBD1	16	TGTGCCAGCAGTGAAGTTGGACAGGGAACATCCTATGGCTACACCTTC	CASSEVGQGTSYGYTF
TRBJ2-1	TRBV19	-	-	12	TGTGCCAGTCGGACACCGTACAATGAGCAGTTCTTC	CASRTPYNEQFF
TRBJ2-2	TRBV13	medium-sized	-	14	TGTGCCAGCAGCTTCAGGGTGTACACCGGGGAGCTGTTTTTT	CASSFRVYTGELFF
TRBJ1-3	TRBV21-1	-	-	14	TGTGCCAGCAGCGACCGGTACTCTGGAAACACCATATATTTT	CASSDRYSGNTIYF
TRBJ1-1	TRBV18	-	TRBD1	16	TGTGCCAGCTCACCTTGGCAGGGGGGTATGAACACTGAAGCTTTCTTT	CASSPWQGGMNTEAFF
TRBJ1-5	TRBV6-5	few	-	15	TGTGCCAGCAGGACTCAGGGTAATAGCAATCAGCCCCAGCATTTT	CASRTQGNSNQPQHF